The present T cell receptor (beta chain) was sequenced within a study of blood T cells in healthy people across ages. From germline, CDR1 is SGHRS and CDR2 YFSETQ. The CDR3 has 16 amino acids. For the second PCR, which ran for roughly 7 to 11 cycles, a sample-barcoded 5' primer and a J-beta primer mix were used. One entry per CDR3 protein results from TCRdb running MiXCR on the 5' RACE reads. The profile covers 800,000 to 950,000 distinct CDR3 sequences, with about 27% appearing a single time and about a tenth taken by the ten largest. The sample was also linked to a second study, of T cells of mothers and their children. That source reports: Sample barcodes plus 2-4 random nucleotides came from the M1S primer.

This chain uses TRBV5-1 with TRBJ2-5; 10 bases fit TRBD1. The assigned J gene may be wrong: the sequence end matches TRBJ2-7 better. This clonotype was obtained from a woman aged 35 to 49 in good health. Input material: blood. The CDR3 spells CASSPRWDRGTHEQYF. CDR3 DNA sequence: TGCGCCAGCAGCCCACGGTGGGACAGGGGAACCCACGAGCAGTACTTC.